Listed here are 17 T cell receptor beta chains from one sample, sequenced in a study of cytomegalovirus exposure and HLA in healthy donors. The study ran its PCR with 60 Vbeta and 13 Jbeta primers. Using immunoSEQ multiplex PCR, the repertoire was profiled, and TCRdb retains in-frame clones only, with some absent. The table records over 110,000 clones, 73% of them present only once. Material: PBMCs. These receptors originate from a woman in her thirties or forties in good health and CMV-seronegative.

This clone has just a few counts. The chain couples TRBV5-5 to TRBJ2-1; TRBD1 might be the D (7 bases). Per germline, CDR1 SGHKS and CDR2 YYEKEE (reference sequence). Between the trimmed V and J ends, which lost 4 bases and 9 bases, there was a span of 23 bases. There are 16 residues in the CDR3. The chain's CDR3 is CASSPAPGGSLAEQFF. In DNA form, the CDR3 reads TGTGCCAGCAGCCCCGCCCCAGGGGGGAGCCTCGCTGAGCAGTTCTTC.

The chain links TRBV2 to TRBJ1-3; 8 positions match TRBD1. Germline V lookup: CDR1 SNHLY, CDR2 FYNNEI. This CDR3 region has 15 residues. The trim removed 6 bases at V and 2 bases at J, leaving 6 bases unmatched. This CDR3 reads CASSQTTGAGNTIYF. CDR3 nucleotides: TGTGCCAGCAGCCAGACGACAGGGGCTGGAAACACCATATATTTT.

V and J are TRBV5-4 and TRBJ2-1, with TRBD1 matching over 10 bases. V shed 2 bases, J shed 7 bases, and the junction held 6 bases outside the gene matches. From germline, CDR1 is SGHNT and CDR2 YYREEE (reference sequence). This CDR3 is 15 amino acids long. CDR3 DNA sequence: TGTGCCAGCAGCTTTTCGACAGGGGGCGTAAATGAGCAGTTCTTC. It is translated as CASSFSTGGVNEQFF.

With respect to this clone: At one end the junction does not follow the germline gene, possibly because of a read error. CDR3 protein: CASSLGTGIEAYNEQFF. The CDR3 DNA reads as TGTGCTAGCAGCTTAGGAACAGGGATAGAGGCATACAATGAGCAGTTCTTC. The chain links TRBV7-7 to TRBJ2-1, with D tentatively TRBD1 (6 bases). The V gene's germline CDR1 is SSHAT and CDR2 FNYEAQ (reference sequence). The CDR3 extends over 17 amino acids.

The J gene is TRBJ2-1, the V gene TRBV7-9, with 9 bases fitting TRBD1. Germline V gives CDR1 SEHNR, CDR2 FQNEAQ (reference sequence). This CDR3 is built from 14 residues. With V trimmed by 5 bases and J by 7 bases, 6 bases remained unmatched. The CDR3 DNA reads as TGTGCCAGCAGCGACAGGGGGGGTACGAATGAGCAGTTCTTC. This codes for CASSDRGGTNEQFF.

The V and J genes are TRBV11-2 and TRBJ2-1; 8 nucleotides match TRBD1. The CDR3 has 15 amino acids. The germline V gene encodes CDR1 SGHAT and CDR2 FQNNGV. The V and J ends lost 7 bases and 0 bases, in that order; junction bases with no gene match: 5. CDR3 loop: CASTKTGGSYNEQFF. The CDR3 DNA reads as TGTGCCAGCACCAAAACAGGGGGCTCCTACAATGAGCAGTTCTTC. The full variable domain, completed using reference TRBV11-2 and TRBJ2-1, is EAGVAQSPRYKIIEKRQSVAFWCNPISGHATLYWYQQILGQGPKLLIQFQNNGVVDDSQLPKDRFSAERLKGVDSTLKIQPAKLEDSAVYLCASTKTGGSYNEQFFGPGTRLTVL.

CDR3 region: CASSERASRADTQYF. In nucleotides, the CDR3 is TGTGCCAGCAGTGAAAGGGCTAGCCGGGCAGATACGCAGTATTTT. J is TRBJ2-3 and V is TRBV6-1; maybe TRBD2 (5 bases). V lost 2 bases to trimming and J lost 4 bases, with 13 bases between them. The germline V gene encodes CDR1 MNHNS and CDR2 SASEGT. CDR3 length: 15 residues.

The V call is TRBV29-1, the J call TRBJ1-2; D is ambiguous. Trimming left V 0 bases short and J 2 bases short, with 25 bases between. Germline loops: CDR1 SQVTM, CDR2 ANQGSEA. The CDR3 totals 19 residues. CDR3 bases: TGCAGCGTTGAAGATTGGCGCCCCCTTGTTCAGGTGGGCAACTATGGCTACACCTTC. Encoded protein: CSVEDWRPLVQVGNYGYTF.

The rearrangement uses TRBV19 and TRBJ2-3; D ambiguous. The V and J ends lost 5 bases and 0 bases respectively, with 6 bases between them. Germline assignment: CDR1 LNHDA and CDR2 SQIVND (reference sequence). CDR3 length: 13 residues. The chain's CDR3 is CASSSFSTDTQYF. The CDR3 nucleotides read TGTGCCAGTAGTTCGTTTAGCACAGATACGCAGTATTTT.

This sequence joins TRBV2 and TRBJ1-1, with 7 bases aligning to TRBD1. Germline-derived CDR1 and CDR2 are SNHLY and FYNNEI. The CDR3 covers 11 residues. V shed 6 bases, J shed 8 bases, and the junction held 3 bases outside the gene matches. CDR3 DNA: TGTGCCAGCAGGGGACAGTTCGAAGCTTTCTTT. Amino acids: CASRGQFEAFF.

V is TRBV6-6 and J is TRBJ1-4, with D maybe TRBD1 (6 bases). The V end was cut by 6 bases, the J end by 10 bases, with 12 bases between. From germline, CDR1 is MNHNY and CDR2 SVGAGI (reference sequence). There are 12 residues in the CDR3. Written as DNA, the CDR3 is TGTGCCAGCAGACGGGAAGGGGGAAAACTGTTTTTT. It codes for CASRREGGKLFF.

The gene calls are TRBV5-1 and TRBJ2-5, with TRBD1 matching over 10 bases. Germline-derived CDR1 and CDR2 are SGHRS and YFSETQ. This CDR3 is built from 15 residues. Germline trimming cut 6 bases from V and 2 bases from J; bases unmatched to any gene: 7. The chain's CDR3 is CASTRTGGPQETQYF. The CDR3 nucleotides read TGCGCCAGCACTAGGACAGGGGGGCCACAAGAGACCCAGTACTTC.

The chain employs TRBV4-3 and TRBJ2-1; TRBD2 agrees at 10 bases. Trimming cost V 2 bases and J 6 bases; bases outside gene matches: 10. Germline loops: CDR1 LGHNA, CDR2 YSLEER. CDR3 length equals 17 residues. The CDR3 sequence: CASSQQHRLAGVNEQFF. The CDR3 DNA reads as TGCGCCAGCAGCCAACAACATCGCCTAGCGGGGGTCAATGAGCAGTTCTTC.

The chain links TRBV11-2 to TRBJ1-1, with D possibly matching TRBD1 (5 bases). The CDR3 has 17 amino acids. Looked up from germline, CDR1 is SGHAT and CDR2 is FQNNGV. Trimming shortened V by 1 base and J by 1 base, and 16 bases separated the two germline ends. Written as DNA, the CDR3 is TGTGCCAGCAGCTTAGGGGTTCGGGGGTTTGAGAACACTGAAGCTTTCTTT. It yields the protein CASSLGVRGFENTEAFF.

The chain carries TRBV4-3 and TRBJ1-3; D call uncertain. Germline CDR1 reads LGHNA; CDR2 reads YSLEER. V lost 1 base and J 1 base, leaving 5 bases between the germline ends. This CDR3 is built from 14 residues. CDR3 amino acids: CASSQAPSGNTIYF. The CDR3 coding sequence is TGCGCCAGCAGCCAAGCCCCATCTGGAAACACCATATATTTT.

The rearrangement links TRBV13 to TRBJ1-1; 8 bases align to TRBD1. Germline lookup yields CDR1 PRHDT and CDR2 FYEKMQ (reference sequence). The CDR3 runs to 15 residues. V trimming: 0 bases; J trimming: 7 bases; junction bases outside the gene matches: 7. The CDR3 region is CASSLGPTGELEAFF. DNA for the CDR3: TGTGCCAGCAGCTTAGGGCCGACAGGGGAGCTTGAAGCTTTCTTT.

About this clone itself: The junction does not match germline at one end; this may be a read error. The chain uses TRBV19 and TRBJ1-2, with D possibly being TRBD1 (6 bases). This CDR3 has 15 residues. Germline V gives CDR1 LNHDA, CDR2 SQIVND (reference sequence). The CDR3 nucleotides read TGTGCCAGTAGTACCCGGGACACCGCTAACCATGGCTACACCTTC. Protein sequence: CASSTRDTANHGYTF.